This TCR beta chain was sequenced during a study of regulatory T cells in long-lasting Graves disease (dated by TCRdb to the early 2020s). With regard to the full study: To count as having persistent Graves' disease, a patient had to have received antithyroid drug treatment for over 5 years with TSH receptor autoantibodies remaining persistently positive. Persistent Graves' disease patients were compared with newly diagnosed Graves' disease patients by peripheral blood TCR sequencing and RNA sequencing. The study took place in China and was registered as a clinical trial. A total of roughly 35 samples underwent TCR sequencing: about 13 from persistent and 20 from newly diagnosed Graves' disease patients. In the clinical cohort, patients with persistent Graves' disease had used antithyroid drugs for an average of about 10.3 years.

The V and J ends are trimmed by 6 bases and 7 bases, leaving 13 bases between them. The germline V gene specifies SGHTA as CDR1 and FQGNSA as CDR2. The CDR3 goes from the cysteine to the phenylalanine over 14 residues. Left in the record is the CDR3 DNA by itself, 42 bases read in frame from the first base. Libraries were constructed by multiplex PCR. The sequencer was an Illumina HiSeq 4000. CDR3 regions were amplified by Arm-PCR with iRepertoire HTBI primers to construct TCR beta libraries. PCR products were gel purified before sequencing. In the source study's methods: Across samples, 55 to 80 TRBV and roughly 13 TRBJ segments were identified and used for gene usage analysis of CDR3 amino acid clonotypes. COPE and FqMerger were used to merge filtered high-quality paired reads into contigs. BLAST was used to align contigs to IMGT TRBV, TRBD and TRBJ reference genes, with CDR3 defined following IMGT. Clonotypes above 0.1% frequency were classified as highly expanded clones. Shannon entropy served as the measure of repertoire diversity, while the Gini coefficient captured V-J evenness. A clonotype was considered public if more than one individual shared it. TCRdb reprocessed the public reads (quality trimming at Q25 with fastp, clone calling with MiXCR) and kept in-frame beta chains. Rows are combined by CDR3 protein, so each entry shows the most common genes and DNA. The authors' filters were not applied to this entry. The sample yields about 300,000 distinct CDR3 sequences; around 20% were counted once. The ten largest clones represent roughly 50% of the sample.

The full study reports these points: Preferential use of TRBV28, TRBJ1-2 and TRBJ2-5 was observed in persistent disease, whereas TRBV20-1 and TRBJ2-1 were favored in newly diagnosed disease. Compared with newly diagnosed patients, persistent Graves' disease patients had lower TCR Shannon entropy and fewer highly expanded clones, which suggests clonal expansion. Patients with persistent disease shared more public clonotypes (roughly 2,900) than newly diagnosed patients did (around 980). The authors acknowledged the small sample size as a limitation that may reduce accuracy. Sequencing and analysis were restricted to the TCR beta chain. The study examined only peripheral blood because the primary lesion, thyroid tissue, could not be accessed.

This specimen's time point label, per the study, means: persistent/refractory GD, antithyroid drugs over 5 years with positive TRAb. For both TCR sequencing and RNA sequencing, RNA was extracted from PBMCs using TRIzol. Graves' disease was diagnosed according to American Thyroid Association guidelines. Patients for the study were recruited at an endocrinology department in Xi'an, China. Each patient gave roughly 8.4 milliliters of peripheral blood, collected in an EDTA anticoagulant tube. Ficoll Paque Plus density gradient separation was used to isolate PBMCs, and no additional T cell sorting was done. An Agilent 2100 Bioanalyzer and agarose gel were used to assess RNA quality, and a NanoDrop 2000 was used to measure RNA concentration. This clonotype has ten or more counts. This receptor's antigen is unknown. No qualities accompany the bases; no much larger clone lies one base away.

The chain uses TRBV7-2 and TRBJ1-6, and perhaps TRBD1 as D gene, on 5 matching bases. Sequencing was performed on peripheral blood mononuclear cells (PBMCs), taken when the disease was refractory, from a patient treated with antithyroid drugs. The TCR originated in a female donor with Graves disease. The DNA is TGTGCCAGCAGTCCACAGGAGTGGAATTCACCCCTCCACTTT. The encoded protein is CASSPQEWNSPLHF.